This paragraph covers one T cell receptor beta chain sequence. Original handling: Scientists estimated how many nucleated cells there were by amplifying reference gene primers. Generated by immunoSEQ multiplex PCR, the TCRdb table keeps only in-frame clones and is missing some. V, J and clone size derive from that table, while D and trimming were established from the DNA sequence. The sample has fewer than 250,000 clones, about 85% seen once. This sample was included in a study of blood T cell repertoires in COVID-19. Study in general: Collection of acute and convalescent COVID-19 samples took place in the United States, Italy and Spain.

There are 14 residues in the CDR3. Trimming left V 2 bases short and J 5 bases short, with 13 bases between. Germline V gene data show CDR1 as SGHTA and CDR2 as FQGNSA. Sequences were obtained from peripheral blood. The origin of this receptor is a man in his forties with acute or convalescent COVID-19. The chain joins TRBV7-2 to TRBJ2-7; D ambiguous. CDR3 sequence: CASSLLPGFHEQYF. The CDR3 DNA reads as TGTGCCAGCAGCTTACTTCCAGGATTCCACGAGCAGTACTTC.